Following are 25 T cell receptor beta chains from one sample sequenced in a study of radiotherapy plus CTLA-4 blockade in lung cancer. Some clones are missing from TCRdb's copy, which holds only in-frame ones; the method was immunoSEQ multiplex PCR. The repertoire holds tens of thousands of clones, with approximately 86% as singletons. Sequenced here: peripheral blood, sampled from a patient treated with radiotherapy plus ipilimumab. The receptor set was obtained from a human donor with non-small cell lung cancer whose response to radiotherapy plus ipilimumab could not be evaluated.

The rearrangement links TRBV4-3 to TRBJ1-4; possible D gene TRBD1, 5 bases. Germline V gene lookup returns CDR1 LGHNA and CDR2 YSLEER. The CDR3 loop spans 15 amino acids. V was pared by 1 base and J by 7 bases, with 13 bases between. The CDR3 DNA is TGCGCCAGCAGCCAAGGGGGTGCAAGGGGTGAAAAACTGTTTTTT. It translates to CASSQGGARGEKLFF.

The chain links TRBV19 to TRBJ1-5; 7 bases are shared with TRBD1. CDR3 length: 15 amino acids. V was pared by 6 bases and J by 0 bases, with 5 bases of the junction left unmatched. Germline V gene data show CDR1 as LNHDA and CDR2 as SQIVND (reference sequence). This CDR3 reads CASRGRGNSNQPQHF. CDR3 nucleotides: TGTGCCAGTAGGGGCAGGGGGAATAGCAATCAGCCCCAGCATTTT.

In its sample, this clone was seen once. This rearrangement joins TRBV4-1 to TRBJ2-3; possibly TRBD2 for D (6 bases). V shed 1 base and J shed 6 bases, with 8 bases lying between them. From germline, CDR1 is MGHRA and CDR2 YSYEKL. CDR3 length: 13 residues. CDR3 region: CASSQGGLDTQYF. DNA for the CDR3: TGCGCCAGCAGCCAAGGGGGACTTGATACGCAGTATTTT.

The CDR3 coding sequence is TGCGCCAGCAGCCAAGAGTCGGGGGGTACCGGGGAGCTGTTTTTT. This codes for CASSQESGGTGELFF. This chain connects TRBV4-3 to TRBJ2-2; 7 nucleotides align to TRBD2. Losses at the gene ends were 0 bases for V and 5 bases for J; bases not matched to a gene: 3. The CDR3 is 15 amino acids. Germline CDR1 reads LGHNA; CDR2 reads YSLEER.

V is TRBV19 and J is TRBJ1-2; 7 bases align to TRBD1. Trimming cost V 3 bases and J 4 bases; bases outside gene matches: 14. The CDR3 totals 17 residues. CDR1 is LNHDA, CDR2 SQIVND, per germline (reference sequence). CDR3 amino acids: CASSMRGTASPRYGYTF. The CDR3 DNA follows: TGTGCCAGTAGTATGAGGGGGACAGCCTCTCCCCGCTATGGCTACACCTTC.

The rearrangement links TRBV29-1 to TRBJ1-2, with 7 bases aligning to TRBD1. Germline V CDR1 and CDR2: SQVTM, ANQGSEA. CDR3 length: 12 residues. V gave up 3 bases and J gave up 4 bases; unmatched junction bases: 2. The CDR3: CSVENRGYGYTF. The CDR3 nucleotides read TGCAGCGTTGAGAACAGGGGCTATGGCTACACCTTC.

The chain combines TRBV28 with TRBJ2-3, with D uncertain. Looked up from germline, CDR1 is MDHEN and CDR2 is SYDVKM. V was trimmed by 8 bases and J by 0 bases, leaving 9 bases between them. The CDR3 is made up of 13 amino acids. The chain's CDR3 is CASSQISTDTQYF. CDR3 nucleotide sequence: TGTGCCAGCTCCCAGATAAGCACAGATACGCAGTATTTT.

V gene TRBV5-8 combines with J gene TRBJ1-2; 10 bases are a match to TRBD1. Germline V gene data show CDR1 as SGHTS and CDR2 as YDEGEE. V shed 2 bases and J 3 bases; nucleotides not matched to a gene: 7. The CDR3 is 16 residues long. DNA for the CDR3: TGTGCCAGCAGCTTCCACCTGACAGGGGGCGACTATGGCTACACCTTC. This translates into CASSFHLTGGDYGYTF. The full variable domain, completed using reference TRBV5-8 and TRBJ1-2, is EAGVTQSPTHLIKTRGQQATLRCSPISGHTSVYWYQQALGLGLQFLLWYDEGEERNRGNFPPRFSGRQFPNYSSELNVNALELEDSALYLCASSFHLTGGDYGYTFGSGTRLTVV.

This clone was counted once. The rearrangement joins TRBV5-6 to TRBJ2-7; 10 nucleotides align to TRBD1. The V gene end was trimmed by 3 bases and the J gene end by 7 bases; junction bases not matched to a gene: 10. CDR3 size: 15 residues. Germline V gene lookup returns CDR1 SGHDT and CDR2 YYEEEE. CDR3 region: CASSSPGTGEGEQYF. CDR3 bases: TGTGCCAGCAGCTCCCCCGGGACAGGGGAAGGAGAGCAGTACTTC. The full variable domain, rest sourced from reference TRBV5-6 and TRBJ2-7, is DAGVTQSPTHLIKTRGQQVTLRCSPKSGHDTVSWYQQALGQGPQFIFQYYEEEERQRGNFPDRFSGHQFPNYSSELNVNALLLGDSALYLCASSSPGTGEGEQYFGPGTRLTVT.

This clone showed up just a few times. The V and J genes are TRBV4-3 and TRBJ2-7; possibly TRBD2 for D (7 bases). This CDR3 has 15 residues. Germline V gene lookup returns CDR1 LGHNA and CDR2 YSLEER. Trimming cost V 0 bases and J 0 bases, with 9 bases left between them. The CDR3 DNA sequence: TGCGCCAGCAGCCAAGATAGGGGGGGCTCCTACGAGCAGTACTTC. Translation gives CASSQDRGGSYEQYF.

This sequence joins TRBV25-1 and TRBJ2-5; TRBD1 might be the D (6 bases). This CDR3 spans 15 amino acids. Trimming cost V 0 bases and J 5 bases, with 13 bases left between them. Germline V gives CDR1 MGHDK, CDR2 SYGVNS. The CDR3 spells CASSEYRGIHETQYF. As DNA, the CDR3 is TGTGCCAGCAGTGAATATAGGGGGATCCACGAGACCCAGTACTTC.

In DNA, the CDR3 is TGTGCCAGCAGCCTCCGAGAGGGACAAGCTTCACCCCTCCACTTT. Protein sequence: CASSLREGQASPLHF. This chain joins TRBV11-2 and TRBJ1-6; weak D call: TRBD1 (6 bases). V lost 5 bases and J lost 9, with 17 bases in between. The CDR3 loop spans 15 amino acids. CDR1 and CDR2 (germline): SGHAT, FQNNGV.

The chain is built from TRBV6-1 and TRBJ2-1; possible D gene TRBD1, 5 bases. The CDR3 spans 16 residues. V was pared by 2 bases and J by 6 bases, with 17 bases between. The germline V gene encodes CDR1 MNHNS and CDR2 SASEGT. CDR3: CASSEMLAAGSNEQFF. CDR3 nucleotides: TGTGCCAGCAGTGAAATGTTAGCTGCAGGGTCCAATGAGCAGTTCTTC.

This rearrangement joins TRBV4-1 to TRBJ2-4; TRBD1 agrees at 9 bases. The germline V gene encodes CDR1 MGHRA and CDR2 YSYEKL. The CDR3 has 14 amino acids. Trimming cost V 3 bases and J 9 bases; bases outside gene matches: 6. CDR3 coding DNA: TGCGCCAGCAGCCACGAGACAGGGGGTCGCATTCAGTACTTC. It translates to CASSHETGGRIQYF.

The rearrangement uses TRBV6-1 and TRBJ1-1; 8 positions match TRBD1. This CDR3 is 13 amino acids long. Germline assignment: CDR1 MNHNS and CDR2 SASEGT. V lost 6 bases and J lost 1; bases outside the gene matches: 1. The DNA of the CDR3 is TGTGCCAGCAGGACAGGGGCGAACACTGAAGCTTTCTTT. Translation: CASRTGANTEAFF.

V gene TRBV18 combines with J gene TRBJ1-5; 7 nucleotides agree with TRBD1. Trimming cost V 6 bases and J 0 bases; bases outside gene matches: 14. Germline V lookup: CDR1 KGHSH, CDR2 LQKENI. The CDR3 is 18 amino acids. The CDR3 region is CASSPDRVRSGSNQPQHF. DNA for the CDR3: TGTGCCAGCTCGCCTGACAGGGTCAGATCAGGTAGCAATCAGCCCCAGCATTTT.

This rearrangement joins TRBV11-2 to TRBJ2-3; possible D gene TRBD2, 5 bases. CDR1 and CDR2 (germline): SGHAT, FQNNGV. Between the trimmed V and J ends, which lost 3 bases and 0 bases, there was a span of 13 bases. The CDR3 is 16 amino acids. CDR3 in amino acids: CASSFVARRSTDTQYF. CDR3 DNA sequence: TGTGCCAGCAGCTTTGTAGCGAGACGCAGCACAGATACGCAGTATTTT.

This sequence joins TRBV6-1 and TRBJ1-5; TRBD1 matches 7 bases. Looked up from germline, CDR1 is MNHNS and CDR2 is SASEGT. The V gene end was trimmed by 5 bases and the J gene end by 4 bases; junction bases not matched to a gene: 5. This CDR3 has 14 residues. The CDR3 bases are TGTGCCAGCAGTCCCGACAGGGCAAATCAGCCCCAGCATTTT. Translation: CASSPDRANQPQHF.

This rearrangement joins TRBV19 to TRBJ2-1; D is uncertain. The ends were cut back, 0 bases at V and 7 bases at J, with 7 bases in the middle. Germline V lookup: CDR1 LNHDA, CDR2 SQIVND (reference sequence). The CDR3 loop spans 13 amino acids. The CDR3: CASSIDIVNEQFF. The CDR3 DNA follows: TGTGCCAGTAGTATAGATATAGTAAATGAGCAGTTCTTC. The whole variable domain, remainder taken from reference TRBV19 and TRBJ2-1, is DGGITQSPKYLFRKEGQNVTLSCEQNLNHDAMYWYRQDPGQGLRLIYYSQIVNDFQKGDIAEGYSVSREKKESFPLTVTSAQKNPTAFYLCASSIDIVNEQFFGPGTRLTVL.

CDR3: CATTPGTATGELFF. The CDR3 DNA is TGTGCCACCACCCCCGGGACAGCTACCGGGGAGCTGTTTTTT. The chain links TRBV27 to TRBJ2-2, with TRBD1 matching over 7 bases. V lost 10 bases to trimming and J lost 5 bases; unmatched junction nucleotides: 10. CDR1 is MNHEY, CDR2 SMNVEV, per germline (reference sequence). CDR3 length: 14 residues.

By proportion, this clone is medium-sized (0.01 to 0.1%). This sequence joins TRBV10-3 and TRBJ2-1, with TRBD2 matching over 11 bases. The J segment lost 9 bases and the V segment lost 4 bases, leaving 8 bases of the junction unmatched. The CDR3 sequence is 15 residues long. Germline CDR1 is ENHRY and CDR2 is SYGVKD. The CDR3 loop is CAISAVSGGGLEQFF. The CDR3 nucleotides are TGTGCCATCAGTGCCGTTAGCGGGGGGGGACTTGAGCAGTTCTTC.

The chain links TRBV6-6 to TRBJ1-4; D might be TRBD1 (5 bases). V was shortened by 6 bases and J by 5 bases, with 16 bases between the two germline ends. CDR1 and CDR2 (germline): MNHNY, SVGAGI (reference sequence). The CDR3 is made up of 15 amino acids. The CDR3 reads CASRPGWGVNEKLFF. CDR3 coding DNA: TGTGCCAGCAGGCCCGGGTGGGGGGTGAATGAAAAACTGTTTTTT.

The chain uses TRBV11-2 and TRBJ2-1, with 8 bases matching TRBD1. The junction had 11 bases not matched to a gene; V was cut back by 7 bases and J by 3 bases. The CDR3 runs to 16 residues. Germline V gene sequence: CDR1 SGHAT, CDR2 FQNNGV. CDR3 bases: TGTGCCAGCACCTTCGGGGCCGACAGGGGCTACAATGAGCAGTTCTTC. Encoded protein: CASTFGADRGYNEQFF.

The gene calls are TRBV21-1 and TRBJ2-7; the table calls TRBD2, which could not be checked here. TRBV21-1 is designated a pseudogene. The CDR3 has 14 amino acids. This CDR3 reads CAITTRGVFYEQYF. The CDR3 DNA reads TGTGCCATTACTACCCGGGGGGTGTTCTACGAGCAGTACTTC.

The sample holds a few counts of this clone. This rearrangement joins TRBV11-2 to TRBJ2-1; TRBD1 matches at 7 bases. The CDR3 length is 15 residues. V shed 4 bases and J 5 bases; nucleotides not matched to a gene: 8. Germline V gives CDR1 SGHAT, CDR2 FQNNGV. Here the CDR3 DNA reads TGTGCCAGCAGCTCCGGAGACAGGGTACACAATGAGCAGTTCTTC. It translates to CASSSGDRVHNEQFF.